The TCR beta chain under discussion was sequenced for a study of T cell changes during pregnancy in multiple sclerosis. Trimming took 6 bases from V and 2 from J; bases not matched to a gene: 5. The CDR3 is made up of 15 amino acids. Germline CDR1 and CDR2: WSHSY and SAAADI. Sequencing used immunoSEQ multiplex PCR; TCRdb keeps in-frame clones, though not all of them. Of tens of thousands of clones listed, about 93% were seen once; the top ten hold around 0.45%. The sample consisted of CD4+ T cells from peripheral blood mononuclear cells, taken in the second trimester of pregnancy. The chain links TRBV10-2 to TRBJ2-3, with 10 nucleotides matching TRBD2. This receptor was identified in a female donor with multiple sclerosis, enrolled in a pregnancy study. The CDR3 sequence: CASRKTSGFTDTQYF. The DNA for the CDR3 is TGCGCCAGCAGGAAGACTAGCGGGTTCACAGATACGCAGTATTTT.